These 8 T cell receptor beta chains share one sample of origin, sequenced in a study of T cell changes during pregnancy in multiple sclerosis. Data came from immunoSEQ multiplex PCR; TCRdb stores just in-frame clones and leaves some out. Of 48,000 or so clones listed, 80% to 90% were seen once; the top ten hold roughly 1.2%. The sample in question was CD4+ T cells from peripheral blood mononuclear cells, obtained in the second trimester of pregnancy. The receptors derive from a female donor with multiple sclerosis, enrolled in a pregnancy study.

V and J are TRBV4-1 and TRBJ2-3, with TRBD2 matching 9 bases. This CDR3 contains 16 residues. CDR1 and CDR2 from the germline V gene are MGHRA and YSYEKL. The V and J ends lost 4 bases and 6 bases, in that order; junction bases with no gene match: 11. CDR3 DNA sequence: TGCGCCAGCAGCCCACTCAGCGGGAGGTTCAGTGATACGCAGTATTTT. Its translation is CASSPLSGRFSDTQYF.

The CDR3 coding sequence is TGTGCCAGCTCCCCTCAGACAGGCGTCCTCTTTGGCTACACCTTC. Translated, it gives CASSPQTGVLFGYTF. The V call is TRBV19, the J call TRBJ1-2, with D maybe TRBD1 (6 bases). Germline CDR1 and CDR2: LNHDA and SQIVND (reference sequence). This CDR3 spans 15 amino acids. V was clipped by 9 bases and J by 7 bases, with 24 bases between them.

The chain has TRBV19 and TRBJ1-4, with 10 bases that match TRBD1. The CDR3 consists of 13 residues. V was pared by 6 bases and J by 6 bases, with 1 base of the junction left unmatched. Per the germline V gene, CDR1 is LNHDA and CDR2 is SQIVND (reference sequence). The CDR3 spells CASRGTGDEKLFF. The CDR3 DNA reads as TGTGCCAGTAGAGGGACAGGGGATGAAAAACTGTTTTTT.

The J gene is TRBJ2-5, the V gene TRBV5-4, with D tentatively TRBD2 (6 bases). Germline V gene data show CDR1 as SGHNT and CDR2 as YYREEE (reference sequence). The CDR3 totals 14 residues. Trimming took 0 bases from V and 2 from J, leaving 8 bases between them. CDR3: CASSLVGGQETQYF. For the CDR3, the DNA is TGTGCCAGCAGCTTGGTTGGGGGGCAAGAGACCCAGTACTTC.

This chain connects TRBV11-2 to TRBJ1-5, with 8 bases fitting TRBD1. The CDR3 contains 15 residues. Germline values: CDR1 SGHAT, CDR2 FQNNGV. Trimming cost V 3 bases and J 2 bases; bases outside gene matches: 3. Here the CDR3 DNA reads TGTGCCAGCAGCTTCCAGGGGGCAGGCAATCAGCCCCAGCATTTT. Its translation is CASSFQGAGNQPQHF.

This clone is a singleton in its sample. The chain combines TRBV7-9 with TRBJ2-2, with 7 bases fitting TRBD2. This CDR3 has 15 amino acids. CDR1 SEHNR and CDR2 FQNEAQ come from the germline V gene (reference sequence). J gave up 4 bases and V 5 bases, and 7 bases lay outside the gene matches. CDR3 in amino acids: CASSERRESTGELFF. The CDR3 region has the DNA TGTGCCAGCAGCGAAAGGCGGGAGAGCACCGGGGAGCTGTTTTTT.

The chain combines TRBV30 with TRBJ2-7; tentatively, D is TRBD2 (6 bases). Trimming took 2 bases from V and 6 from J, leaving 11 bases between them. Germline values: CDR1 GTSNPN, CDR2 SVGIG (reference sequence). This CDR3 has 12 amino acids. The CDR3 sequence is CAWSFTSSEQYF. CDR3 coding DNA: TGTGCCTGGAGTTTCACTAGCTCCGAGCAGTACTTC.

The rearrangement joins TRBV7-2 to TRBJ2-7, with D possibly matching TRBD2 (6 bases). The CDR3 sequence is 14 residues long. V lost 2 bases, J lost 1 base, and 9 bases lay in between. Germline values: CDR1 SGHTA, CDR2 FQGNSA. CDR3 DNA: TGTGCCAGCAGCTTATTAGCGGCTTCCTACGAGCAGTACTTC. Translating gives CASSLLAASYEQYF.